A selection of T cell receptor beta chains follows, all from one sample in a study of T cells in Graves' hyperthyroidism and ophthalmopathy. TCRdb reprocessed the multiplex PCR reads via MiXCR and lists one record per CDR3 protein. The profile shows about 360,000 distinct CDR3 sequences, approximately 13% of them singletons. Sequences were obtained from blood. These receptors were taken from a young woman with Graves' hyperthyroidism. Both conserved end residues are part of each CDR3. A D gene is named only where the DNA matches it firmly. Clone size, where shown, is once, few, many, or a class for clones that have expanded.

d_call,clone_size,j_call,v_call,cdr3_length,cdr3_nt,cdr3_aa
-,-,TRBJ1-4,TRBV4-2,15,TGTGCCAGCAGCCAGGGACCTCCAGATAATGAAAAACTGTTTTTT,CASSQGPPDNEKLFF
-,many,TRBJ1-5,TRBV29-1,13,TGCAGCGTGGGGTGGGGGGGCAATCAGCCCCAGCATTTT,CSVGWGGNQPQHF
-,few,TRBJ2-1,TRBV2,12,TGTGCCAGCAGTGCAACAGGGAGTGAGCAGTTCTTC,CASSATGSEQFF
-,many,TRBJ1-2,TRBV9,16,TGTGCCAGCAGCGTAGATGGGCAGGGAAGTCTCTATGGCTACACCTTC,CASSVDGQGSLYGYTF
-,many,TRBJ2-1,TRBV20-1,14,TGCAGTGCTAGACCCAGGACATACTACAATGAGCAGTTCTTC,CSARPRTYYNEQFF
-,many,TRBJ1-1,TRBV20-1,17,TGCAGTGCGCCCAGGGCCTACGACACCCTAATGAACACTGAAGCTTTCTTT,CSAPRAYDTLMNTEAFF
-,many,TRBJ2-1,TRBV11-2,11,TGTGCCAGCAGCGGAGGTAATGAGCAGTTCTTC,CASSGGNEQFF
-,many,TRBJ1-1,TRBV28,15,TGTGCCAGCAGTTTATCGACAGGTGAGAACACTGAAGCTTTCTTT,CASSLSTGENTEAFF
-,-,TRBJ2-7,TRBV29-1,11,TGCAGCGTAGTTTACGCAACCGAGCAGTACTTC,CSVVYATEQYF
TRBD1,many,TRBJ2-5,TRBV2,16,TGTGCCAGCAGTGCTTCCGGGACAGGGGGATTGGAGACCCAGTACTTC,CASSASGTGGLETQYF
-,many,TRBJ1-2,TRBV7-3,14,TGTGCCAGCACCCCAAGCAGGGGACCCTATGGCTACACCTTC,CASTPSRGPYGYTF
-,many,TRBJ2-3,TRBV12-3/TRBV12-4,14,TGTGCCAGCACCATAAGGCGGAGCACAGATACGCAGTATTTT,CASTIRRSTDTQYF
-,-,TRBJ2-7,TRBV11-2,17,TGTGCCAGCAGCTTAACACGGATTGGGGCCTCTTCCTACGAGCAGTACTTC,CASSLTRIGASSYEQYF
TRBD2,many,TRBJ2-5,TRBV2,15,TGTGCCAGCAGAGGGGGACTAGCGGGAGCAGAGACCCAGTACTTC,CASRGGLAGAETQYF
TRBD1,-,TRBJ1-6,TRBV5-1,16,TGCGCCAGCAGCTCGACAGGGAGCTCCTATAATTCACCCCTCCACTTT,CASSSTGSSYNSPLHF
-,many,TRBJ2-2,TRBV5-6,18,TGTGCCAGCAGCTTTGATGGCAGTTCCATACCGAACACCGGGGAGCTGTTTTTT,CASSFDGSSIPNTGELFF